This T cell receptor (beta chain) was recovered during a study of T cells after yellow fever vaccination. Overall study findings and caveats: After the booster, approximately 96% of CD4 and more than 85% of CD8 primary-response clones were re-detected. Weaker overall, the secondary response nonetheless peaked faster (day 5 versus 15).

TCRdb independently ran MiXCR on the 5' RACE reads; one entry per CDR3 protein. The table has about 340,000 distinct CDR3 sequences, about 8.7% seen once. Details on this clonotype: Antigen specificity is unknown.

The germline V gene encodes CDR1 SEHNR and CDR2 FQNEAQ (reference sequence). V dropped 3 bases and J dropped 5; count of bases not matched to a gene: 6. The CDR3 length is 14 residues. This clonotype was obtained from a man aged 18 to 30 who received the YFV17D yellow fever vaccine. The chain joins TRBV7-9 to TRBJ2-5; 7 positions agree with TRBD2. The material sequenced was PBMCs, taken on the day of the first yellow fever vaccination. CDR3 coding DNA: TGTGCCAGCAGCTTCTCGAGCGGGGTTGAGACCCAGTACTTC. Amino acid sequence: CASSFSSGVETQYF.